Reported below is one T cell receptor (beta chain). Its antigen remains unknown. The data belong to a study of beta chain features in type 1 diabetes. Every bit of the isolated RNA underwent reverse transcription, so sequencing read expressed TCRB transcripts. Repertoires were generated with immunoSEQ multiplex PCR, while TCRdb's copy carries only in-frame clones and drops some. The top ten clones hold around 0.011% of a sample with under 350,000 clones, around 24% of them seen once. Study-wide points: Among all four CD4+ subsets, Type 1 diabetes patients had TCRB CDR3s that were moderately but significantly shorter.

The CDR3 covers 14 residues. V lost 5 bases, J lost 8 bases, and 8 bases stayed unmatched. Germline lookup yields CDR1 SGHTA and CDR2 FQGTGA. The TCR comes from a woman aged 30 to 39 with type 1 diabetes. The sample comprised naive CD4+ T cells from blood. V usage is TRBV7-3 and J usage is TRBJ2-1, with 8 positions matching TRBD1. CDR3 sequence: CASSPQGAQDEQFF. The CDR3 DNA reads TGTGCCAGCAGCCCCCAGGGGGCGCAGGATGAGCAGTTCTTC.